What follows are 10 T cell receptor beta chains derived from one specimen sequenced in a study of early T cells in non-severe SARS-CoV-2 infection. One entry per CDR3 protein results from TCRdb running MiXCR on the 5' RACE reads. The sample includes about 37,000 distinct CDR3 sequences, 5% to 6.5% of them seen just once. The sequencing used whole blood, collected at baseline. The source of these receptors is an adult who was a healthcare worker with PCR-confirmed SARS-CoV-2 infection or an uninfected control (not recorded which).

This clonotype was seen many times. This chain connects TRBV6-5 to TRBJ2-4; 7 bases are shared with TRBD1. The V gene end was trimmed by 6 bases and the J gene end by 9 bases; junction bases not matched to a gene: 5. CDR3 size: 12 residues. Per germline, CDR1 MNHEY and CDR2 SVGAGI. CDR3 sequence: CASSQTGIIQYF. In nucleotides, the CDR3 is TGTGCCAGCAGCCAGACAGGGATCATTCAGTACTTC.

Many counts were recorded for this clonotype. The rearrangement joins TRBV11-2 to TRBJ2-5, with D perhaps given as TRBD1 or TRBD2 (5 bases each). V dropped 2 bases and J dropped 5 bases, with 9 bases sitting between them. This CDR3 is built from 13 residues. Germline V gives CDR1 SGHAT, CDR2 FQNNGV. The CDR3 DNA follows: TGTGCCAGCAGCTTATCTGGGACCGAGACCCAGTACTTC. Protein product: CASSLSGTETQYF.

The sample holds many counts of this clonotype. J is TRBJ1-1 and V is TRBV15; the D is unclear. Germline V gene data show CDR1 as LNHNV and CDR2 as YYDKDF (reference sequence). V was cut by 1 base and J by 1 base, with 4 bases left in between. This CDR3 is built from 13 residues. CDR3 in amino acids: CATSRVQNTEAFF. The CDR3 DNA reads TGTGCCACCAGCAGAGTACAGAACACTGAAGCTTTCTTT.

There are many counts of this clonotype. This chain links TRBV19 with TRBJ1-5, with no clear D. The CDR3 is 15 amino acids. With 3 bases removed from V and 0 bases from J, the gap between germline ends came to 9 bases. The germline V gene has CDR1 LNHDA and CDR2 SQIVND (reference sequence). In nucleotides, the CDR3 is TGTGCCAGTAGTATGGTCCCTATTAGCAATCAGCCCCAGCATTTT. As protein: CASSMVPISNQPQHF.

This clonotype was seen repeatedly, ten times or more. CDR3 loop: CASSESGTVGNTIYF. The CDR3 bases are TGTGCCAGCAGTGAATCCGGGACGGTTGGAAACACCATATATTTT. This chain connects TRBV6-1 to TRBJ1-3, with D perhaps matching TRBD1 (5 bases). Trimming removed 2 bases from V and 3 bases from J, with 11 bases in between. Germline V gene sequence: CDR1 MNHNS, CDR2 SASEGT. This CDR3 is 15 amino acids long.

The chain couples TRBV6-5 to TRBJ2-1; D gene uncertain. The CDR3 length is 10 residues. V shed 8 bases and J shed 10 bases, with 9 bases lying between them. Germline V CDR1 and CDR2: MNHEY, SVGAGI. The CDR3, as DNA: TGTGCCAGCGGCGAGCGCGAGCAGTTCTTC. Its translation is CASGEREQFF.

The sample holds a few counts of this clonotype. This chain links TRBV12-3 or TRBV12-4 with TRBJ1-5; D is perhaps TRBD1 (5 bases). The ends were cut back, 6 bases at V and 6 bases at J, with 15 bases in the middle. The CDR3 covers 14 residues. The CDR3 is CASRRGLAGQPQHF. CDR3 in DNA: TGTGCCAGCAGAAGGGGCCTTGCGGGTCAGCCCCAGCATTTT.

This clonotype appeared a few times. The CDR3 DNA is TGTGCCAGCAGTTACTCGTCGGGACAGGGGTCAGAGACCCAGTACTTC. Protein: CASSYSSGQGSETQYF. The chain combines TRBV6-5 with TRBJ2-5; 10 bases match TRBD1. Germline CDR1 and CDR2: MNHEY and SVGAGI. V was clipped by 0 bases and J by 4 bases; unmatched bases: 5. The CDR3 extends over 16 amino acids.

This clonotype was seen many times. The V call is TRBV20-1, the J call TRBJ1-1; no firm D call. Trimming took 0 bases from V and 6 from J, leaving 5 bases between them. Germline V gene lookup returns CDR1 DFQATT and CDR2 SNEGSKA (reference sequence). This CDR3 comprises 11 residues. This CDR3 is CSARETPEAFF. The CDR3 DNA reads as TGCAGTGCTAGAGAGACACCTGAAGCTTTCTTT.

This clonotype was picked up many times. The chain uses TRBV12-3 or TRBV12-4 and TRBJ2-1, with 8 bases that match TRBD2. The ends lost 5 bases at V and 5 bases at J; junction bases unmatched: 14. The CDR3 runs 17 residues. CDR3 sequence reads: CASSPVKGLVKDNEQFF. CDR3 nucleotides: TGTGCCAGCAGTCCAGTTAAGGGACTAGTTAAGGACAATGAGCAGTTCTTC.